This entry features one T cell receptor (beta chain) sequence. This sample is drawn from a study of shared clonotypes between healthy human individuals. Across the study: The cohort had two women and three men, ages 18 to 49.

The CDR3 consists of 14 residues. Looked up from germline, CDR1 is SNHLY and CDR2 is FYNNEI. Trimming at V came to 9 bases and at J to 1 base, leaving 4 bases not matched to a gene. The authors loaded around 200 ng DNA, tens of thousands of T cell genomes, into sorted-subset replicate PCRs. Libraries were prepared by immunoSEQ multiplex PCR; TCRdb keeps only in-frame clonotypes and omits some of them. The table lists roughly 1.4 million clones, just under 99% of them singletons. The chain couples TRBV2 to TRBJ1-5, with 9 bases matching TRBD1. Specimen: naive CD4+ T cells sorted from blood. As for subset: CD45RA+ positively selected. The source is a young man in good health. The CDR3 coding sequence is TGTGCCAGTCAAGGGACAGGGAGCAATCAGCCCCAGCATTTT. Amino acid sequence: CASQGTGSNQPQHF. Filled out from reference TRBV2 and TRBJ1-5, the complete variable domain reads EPEVTQTPSHQVTQMGQEVILRCVPISNHLYFYWYRQILGQKVEFLVSFYNNEISEKSEIFDDQFSVERPDGSNFTLKIRSTKLEDSAMYFCASQGTGSNQPQHFGDGTRLSIL.